The 17 T cell receptor beta chains presented below share a single source sample, sequenced in a study of cytomegalovirus exposure and HLA in healthy donors. Vbeta (60) and Jbeta (13) primers were used in the PCR. TCRdb keeps only in-frame clones here, not all; method: immunoSEQ multiplex PCR. The table has more than 95,000 clones, more than 75% seen once. The source material was PBMCs. These receptors came from a woman aged 55-70 years in good health and CMV-seropositive.

The chain recombines TRBV6-5 with TRBJ2-1, with TRBD2 identical over 7 bases. V lost 9 bases and J lost 7; bases outside the gene matches: 12. The CDR3 length is 14 residues. Germline V gives CDR1 MNHEY, CDR2 SVGAGI. In DNA form, the CDR3 reads TGTGCCAGTACCGGGACTATCACCACGAATGAGCAGTTCTTC. The encoded protein is CASTGTITTNEQFF.

This clone has a handful of counts. The chain joins TRBV4-1 to TRBJ2-3; D is unclear. The CDR3 runs 13 residues. Germline CDR1 reads MGHRA; CDR2 reads YSYEKL. Trimming cost V 1 base and J 6 bases, with 8 bases left between them. The CDR3 region is CASSQGFSDTQYF. In DNA, the CDR3 is TGCGCCAGCAGCCAAGGTTTCTCGGATACGCAGTATTTT.

The chain is built from TRBV7-2 and TRBJ2-1; TRBD2 is a possible D gene (5 bases). The ends were cut back, 1 base at V and 4 bases at J, with 14 bases in the middle. This CDR3 is built from 16 residues. Germline V CDR1 and CDR2: SGHTA, FQGNSA. CDR3 residues: CASSLVGSSSYNEQFF. For the CDR3, the DNA is TGTGCCAGCAGCTTAGTAGGGTCTAGCAGTTACAATGAGCAGTTCTTC.

This clone was picked up a small number of times. The chain employs TRBV13 and TRBJ2-7; TRBD2 matches at 10 bases. The CDR3 runs to 17 residues. Per germline, CDR1 PRHDT and CDR2 FYEKMQ (reference sequence). The V and J ends lost 7 bases and 0 bases, in that order; junction bases with no gene match: 12. CDR3 DNA sequence: TGTGCCAGCACCCCTAGCGGGAGCCCCACTAGCTCCTACGAGCAGTACTTC. Its protein product is CASTPSGSPTSSYEQYF.

J is TRBJ2-3 and V is TRBV19; TRBD2 agrees at 8 bases. V trimming: 4 bases; J trimming: 2 bases; junction bases outside the gene matches: 14. This CDR3 contains 18 residues. CDR1 is LNHDA and CDR2 is SQIVND in the germline V gene (reference sequence). The CDR3 protein is CASSKLGGGKPDTDTQYF. Written as DNA, the CDR3 is TGTGCCAGTAGTAAACTAGGCGGGGGGAAACCCGACACAGATACGCAGTATTTT. Together with reference TRBV19 and TRBJ2-3, the CDR3 gives the full variable domain: DGGITQSPKYLFRKEGQNVTLSCEQNLNHDAMYWYRQDPGQGLRLIYYSQIVNDFQKGDIAEGYSVSREKKESFPLTVTSAQKNPTAFYLCASSKLGGGKPDTDTQYFGPGTRLTVL.

CDR3 coding DNA: TGTGCCAGCAGCCAAAAGGATGACAGGGCCTCTGGAAACACCATATATTTT. Protein: CASSQKDDRASGNTIYF. V gene TRBV21-1 combines with J gene TRBJ1-3; TRBD1, the table's D call, was not compared with the DNA. TRBV21-1 is a recognized pseudogene. This CDR3 is built from 17 residues.

On this clone: This CDR3 is also generated by other DNA sequences in the sample. This sequence joins TRBV9 and TRBJ2-3; D might be TRBD2 (7 bases). V shed 3 bases and J shed 2 bases, with 13 bases lying between them. Germline-derived CDR1 and CDR2 are SGDLS and YYNGEE. This CDR3 contains 15 residues. The DNA for the CDR3 is TGTGCCAGCAGCGCCAGGGGACTAACCACAGATACGCAGTATTTT. Translation gives CASSARGLTTDTQYF.

V and J are TRBV29-1 and TRBJ2-5; 11 bases match TRBD1. The CDR3 loop spans 13 amino acids. Germline values: CDR1 SQVTM, CDR2 ANQGSEA. V lost 6 bases, J lost 7 bases, and 7 bases stayed unmatched. The CDR3 nucleotides read TGCAGCGTCCTCGGACAGGGGGCCGGGACCCAGTACTTC. Its protein is CSVLGQGAGTQYF.

This clone was found a few times. The chain uses TRBV19 and TRBJ2-7, with 7 positions matching TRBD1. Looked up from germline, CDR1 is LNHDA and CDR2 is SQIVND (reference sequence). The CDR3 totals 15 residues. V lost 1 base and J lost 7; bases outside the gene matches: 10. CDR3 residues: CASSIGRTGPGEQYF. The DNA of the CDR3 is TGTGCCAGTAGTATAGGCAGGACAGGCCCAGGGGAGCAGTACTTC.

The chain employs TRBV5-4 and TRBJ2-1; D is ambiguous. Trimming removed 4 bases from V and 3 bases from J, with 11 bases in between. The V gene's germline CDR1 is SGHNT and CDR2 YYREEE (reference sequence). This CDR3 has 14 amino acids. CDR3 in amino acids: CASSRDTYYNEQFF. The CDR3 DNA reads as TGTGCCAGCAGCAGAGACACCTACTACAATGAGCAGTTCTTC.

The V call is TRBV7-2, the J call TRBJ1-4; a possible D gene is TRBD1 (6 bases). V dropped 5 bases and J dropped 3 bases, with 16 bases sitting between them. CDR3 length equals 16 residues. The germline CDR1 and CDR2 sequences are SGHTA and FQGNSA. The CDR3 DNA reads as TGTGCCAGCAGCAAACAGGGCGGAACGGCTAATGAAAAACTGTTTTTT. Translation: CASSKQGGTANEKLFF.

The V gene is TRBV4-1, the J gene TRBJ1-1; 7 nucleotides agree with TRBD1. The trim removed 1 base at V and 7 bases at J, leaving 9 bases unmatched. Germline V lookup: CDR1 MGHRA, CDR2 YSYEKL. This CDR3 has 15 residues. In DNA form, the CDR3 reads TGCGCCAGCAGCCAAGTCCCCGGGACAGTAATTGAAGCTTTCTTT. Residues: CASSQVPGTVIEAFF.

The chain employs TRBV7-9 and TRBJ1-5, with D possibly TRBD1 on 6 matching bases. CDR1 and CDR2 from the germline V gene are SEHNR and FQNEAQ (reference sequence). The CDR3 covers 13 residues. V was pared by 5 bases and J by 5 bases, with 10 bases between. The CDR3 bases are TGTGCCAGCAGCACACAGGGTGATCAGCCCCAGCATTTT. This translates into CASSTQGDQPQHF.

The V and J genes are TRBV5-1 and TRBJ1-5; the D gene is possibly TRBD1 (6 bases). V was trimmed by 0 bases and J by 2 bases, leaving 9 bases between them. The CDR3 consists of 15 residues. CDR1 is SGHRS, CDR2 YFSETQ, per germline. CDR3 coding DNA: TGCGCCAGCAGCTTGGTTCCAGGGGGCAATCAGCCCCAGCATTTT. It codes for CASSLVPGGNQPQHF.

This clone appeared a single time. The chain joins TRBV10-3 to TRBJ1-5; D not resolved. This CDR3 spans 15 amino acids. Trimming shortened V by 0 bases and J by 1 base, and 7 bases separated the two germline ends. CDR1 ENHRY and CDR2 SYGVKD come from the germline V gene. The CDR3 nucleotides are TGTGCCATCAGTGAGTCGGGGAGGAGCAATCAGCCCCAGCATTTT. It yields the protein CAISESGRSNQPQHF.

V usage is TRBV25-1 and J usage is TRBJ1-6; D may be TRBD1 (5 bases). The CDR3 totals 13 residues. V gave up 5 bases and J gave up 8 bases, with 10 bases separating them. CDR1 MGHDK and CDR2 SYGVNS come from the germline V gene. The DNA of the CDR3 is TGTGCCAGCAGTTCCGGGGGGTATTCACCCCTCCACTTT. This sequence encodes CASSSGGYSPLHF.

Details on this clone: This specimen includes other DNA sequences encoding the same CDR3. This chain links TRBV2 with TRBJ2-7, with D possibly matching TRBD1 (7 bases). The CDR3 length is 14 residues. Germline V gene sequence: CDR1 SNHLY, CDR2 FYNNEI. The ends were cut back, 7 bases at V and 4 bases at J, with 17 bases in the middle. CDR3 DNA sequence: TGTGCCAGCACACGACAGGGAGGAAGGTACGAGCAGTACTTC. Its protein product is CASTRQGGRYEQYF.